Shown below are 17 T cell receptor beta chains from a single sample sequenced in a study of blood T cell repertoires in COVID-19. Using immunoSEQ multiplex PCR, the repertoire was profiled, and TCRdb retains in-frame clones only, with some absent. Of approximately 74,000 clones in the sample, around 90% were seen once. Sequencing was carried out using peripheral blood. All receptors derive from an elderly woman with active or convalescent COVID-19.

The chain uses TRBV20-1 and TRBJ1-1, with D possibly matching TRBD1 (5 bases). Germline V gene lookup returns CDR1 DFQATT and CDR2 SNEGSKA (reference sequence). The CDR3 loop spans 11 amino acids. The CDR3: CTLGGNTEAFF. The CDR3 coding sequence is TGCACCCTCGGGGGAAACACTGAAGCTTTCTTT.

The CDR3 nucleotides read TGTGCCAGCAAACGACAGTACTATGGCTACACCTTC. As protein: CASKRQYYGYTF. The chain recombines TRBV7-9 with TRBJ1-2; possibly TRBD1 for D (5 bases). This CDR3 has 12 amino acids. Germline V gives CDR1 SEHNR, CDR2 FQNEAQ (reference sequence). Trimming removed 7 bases from V and 3 bases from J, with 9 bases in between.

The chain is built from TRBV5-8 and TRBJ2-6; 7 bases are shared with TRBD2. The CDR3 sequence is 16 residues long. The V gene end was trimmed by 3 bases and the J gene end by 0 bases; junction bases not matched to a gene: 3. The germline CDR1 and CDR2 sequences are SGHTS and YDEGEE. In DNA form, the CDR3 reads TGTGCCAGCAGCTCCGGGACTAACTCTGGGGCCAACGTCCTGACTTTC. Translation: CASSSGTNSGANVLTF.

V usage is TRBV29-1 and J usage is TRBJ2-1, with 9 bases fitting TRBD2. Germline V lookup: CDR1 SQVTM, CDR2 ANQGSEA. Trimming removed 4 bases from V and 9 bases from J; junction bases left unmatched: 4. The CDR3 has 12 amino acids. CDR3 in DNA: TGCAGCGTTGGGGCGGGGGGGCGTGAGCAGTTCTTC. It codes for CSVGAGGREQFF.

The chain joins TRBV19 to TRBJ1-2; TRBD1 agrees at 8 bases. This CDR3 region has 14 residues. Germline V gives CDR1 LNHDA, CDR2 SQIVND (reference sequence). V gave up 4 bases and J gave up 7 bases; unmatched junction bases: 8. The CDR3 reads CASSTGQGATGYTF. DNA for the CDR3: TGTGCCAGTAGTACCGGACAGGGTGCGACTGGCTACACCTTC.

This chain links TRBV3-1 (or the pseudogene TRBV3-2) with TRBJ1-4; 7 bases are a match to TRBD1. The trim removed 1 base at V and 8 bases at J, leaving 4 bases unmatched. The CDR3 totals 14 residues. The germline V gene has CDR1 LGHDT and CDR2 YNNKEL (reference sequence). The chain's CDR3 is CASSQASGGEKLFF. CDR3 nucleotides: TGTGCCAGCAGCCAAGCCTCAGGGGGGGAAAAACTGTTTTTT.

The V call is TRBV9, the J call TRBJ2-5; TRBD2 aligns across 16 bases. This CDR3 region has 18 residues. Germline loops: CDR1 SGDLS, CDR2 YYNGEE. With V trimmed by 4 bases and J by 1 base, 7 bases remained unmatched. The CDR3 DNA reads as TGTGCCAGCAGCACGGGGACTAGCGGGGGGGTATTCCAAGAGACCCAGTACTTC. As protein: CASSTGTSGGVFQETQYF.

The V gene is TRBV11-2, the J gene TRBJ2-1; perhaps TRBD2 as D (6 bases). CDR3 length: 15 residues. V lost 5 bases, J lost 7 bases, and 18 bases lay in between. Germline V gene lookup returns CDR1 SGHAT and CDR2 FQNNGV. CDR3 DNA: TGTGCCAGCAGCCCCACGTTGGGGGGACGGAATGAGCAGTTCTTC. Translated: CASSPTLGGRNEQFF.

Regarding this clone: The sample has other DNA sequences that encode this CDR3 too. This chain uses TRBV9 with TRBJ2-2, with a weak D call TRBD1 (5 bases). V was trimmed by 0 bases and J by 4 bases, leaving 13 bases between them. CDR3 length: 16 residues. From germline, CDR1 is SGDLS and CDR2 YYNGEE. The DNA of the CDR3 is TGTGCCAGCAGCGTAGGGGTGGGGCGGAGCACCGGGGAGCTGTTTTTT. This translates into CASSVGVGRSTGELFF.

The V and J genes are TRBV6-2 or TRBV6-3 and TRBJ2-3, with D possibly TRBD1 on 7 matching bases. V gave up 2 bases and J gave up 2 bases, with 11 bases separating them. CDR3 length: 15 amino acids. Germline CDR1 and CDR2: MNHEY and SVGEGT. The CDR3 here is CASSYPRGDTDTQYF. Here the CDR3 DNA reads TGTGCCAGCAGTTACCCCAGGGGGGACACAGATACGCAGTATTTT.

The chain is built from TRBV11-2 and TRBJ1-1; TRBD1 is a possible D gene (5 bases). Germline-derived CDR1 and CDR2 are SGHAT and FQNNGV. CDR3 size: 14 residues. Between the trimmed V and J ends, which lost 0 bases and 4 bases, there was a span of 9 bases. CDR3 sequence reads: CASSLDRGSTEAFF. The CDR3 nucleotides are TGTGCCAGCAGCTTAGATCGGGGGAGCACTGAAGCTTTCTTT.

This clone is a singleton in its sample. The CDR3 sequence is CASSLATGPYEQYF. The DNA of the CDR3 is TGCGCCAGCAGCTTGGCCACGGGTCCCTACGAGCAGTACTTC. V gene TRBV5-1 combines with J gene TRBJ2-7; D is unresolved. This CDR3 comprises 14 residues. Trimming removed 0 bases from V and 2 bases from J, with 9 bases in between. CDR1 and CDR2 from the germline V gene are SGHRS and YFSETQ.

The CDR3 reads CASSSKTGGPETQYF. DNA of the CDR3: TGTGCCAGCAGTAGTAAGACAGGGGGCCCAGAGACCCAGTACTTC. J is TRBJ2-5 and V is TRBV5-4; 10 bases agree with TRBD1. Per germline, CDR1 SGHNT and CDR2 YYREEE (reference sequence). Trimming took 5 bases from V and 4 from J; bases not matched to a gene: 8. This CDR3 contains 15 residues. Full variable domain (remainder filled in from reference TRBV5-4 and TRBJ2-5): ETGVTQSPTHLIKTRGQQVTLRCSSQSGHNTVSWYQQALGQGPQFIFQYYREEENGRGNFPPRFSGLQFPNYSSELNVNALELDDSALYLCASSSKTGGPETQYFGPGTRLLVL.

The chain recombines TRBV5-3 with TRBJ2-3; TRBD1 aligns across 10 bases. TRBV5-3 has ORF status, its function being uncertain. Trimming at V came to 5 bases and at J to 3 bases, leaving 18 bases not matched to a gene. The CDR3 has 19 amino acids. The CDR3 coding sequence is TGTGCCAGAAGTTTCACCCCGGGACAGGGGAATTTGGAGACAGATACGCAGTATTTT. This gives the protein CARSFTPGQGNLETDTQYF.

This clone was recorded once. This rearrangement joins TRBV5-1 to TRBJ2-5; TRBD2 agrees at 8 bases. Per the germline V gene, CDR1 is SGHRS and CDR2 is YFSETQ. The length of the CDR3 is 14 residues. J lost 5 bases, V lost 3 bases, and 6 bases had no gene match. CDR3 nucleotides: TGCGCCAGCAGCTCCGGGGGGGCTGGTGAGACCCAGTACTTC. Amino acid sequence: CASSSGGAGETQYF.

CDR3 coding DNA: TGCGCCAGCAGCTTGTCCGAGAAGAAGTTTAACTATGGCTACACCTTC. Residues: CASSLSEKKFNYGYTF. J is TRBJ1-2 and V is TRBV5-1; unclear D gene. Germline assignment: CDR1 SGHRS and CDR2 YFSETQ. CDR3 length: 16 residues. Trimming took 1 base from V and 1 from J, leaving 14 bases between them.

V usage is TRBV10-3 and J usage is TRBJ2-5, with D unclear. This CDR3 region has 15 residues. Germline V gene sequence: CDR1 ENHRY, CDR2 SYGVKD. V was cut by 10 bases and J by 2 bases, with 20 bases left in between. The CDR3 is CATSGRGGEQETQYF. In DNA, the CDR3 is TGTGCCACCTCCGGCCGTGGCGGTGAGCAAGAGACCCAGTACTTC.